This T cell receptor beta chain was recorded in a study of shared clonotypes between healthy human individuals. Germline V CDR1 and CDR2: MDHEN, SYDVKM. V lost 2 bases to trimming and J lost 4 bases, with 14 bases between them. The CDR3 contains 15 residues. Data came from immunoSEQ multiplex PCR; TCRdb stores just in-frame clones and leaves some out. This table holds fewer than 1.8 million clones, about 98.5% found once. This receptor was taken from a man aged 25-45 years in good health. V and J are TRBV28 and TRBJ2-5; possible D gene TRBD1, 5 bases. Sequencing was done on a sample of naive CD4+ T cells sorted from blood. Subset meaning: CD45RA+ positively selected. The CDR3: CASSLKLQGRETQYF. CDR3 coding DNA: TGTGCCAGCAGTTTAAAGCTCCAGGGAAGAGAGACCCAGTACTTC.